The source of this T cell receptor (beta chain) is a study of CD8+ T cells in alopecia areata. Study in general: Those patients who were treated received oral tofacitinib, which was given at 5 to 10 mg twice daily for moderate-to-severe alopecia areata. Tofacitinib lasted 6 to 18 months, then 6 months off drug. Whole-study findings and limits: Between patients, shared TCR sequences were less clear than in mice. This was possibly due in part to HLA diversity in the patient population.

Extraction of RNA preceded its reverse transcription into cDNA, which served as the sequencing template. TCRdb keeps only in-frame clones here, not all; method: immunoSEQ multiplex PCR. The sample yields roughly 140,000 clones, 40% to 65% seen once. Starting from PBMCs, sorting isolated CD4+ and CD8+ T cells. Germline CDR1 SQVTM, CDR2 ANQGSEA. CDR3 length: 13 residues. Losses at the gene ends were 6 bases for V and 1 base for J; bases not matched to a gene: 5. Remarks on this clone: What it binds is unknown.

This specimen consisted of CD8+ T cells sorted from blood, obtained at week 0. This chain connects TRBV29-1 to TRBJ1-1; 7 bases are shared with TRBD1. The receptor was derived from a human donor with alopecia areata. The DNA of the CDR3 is TGCAGCGTCGAGACAGGGTGGAACACTGAAGCTTTCTTT. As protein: CSVETGWNTEAFF.